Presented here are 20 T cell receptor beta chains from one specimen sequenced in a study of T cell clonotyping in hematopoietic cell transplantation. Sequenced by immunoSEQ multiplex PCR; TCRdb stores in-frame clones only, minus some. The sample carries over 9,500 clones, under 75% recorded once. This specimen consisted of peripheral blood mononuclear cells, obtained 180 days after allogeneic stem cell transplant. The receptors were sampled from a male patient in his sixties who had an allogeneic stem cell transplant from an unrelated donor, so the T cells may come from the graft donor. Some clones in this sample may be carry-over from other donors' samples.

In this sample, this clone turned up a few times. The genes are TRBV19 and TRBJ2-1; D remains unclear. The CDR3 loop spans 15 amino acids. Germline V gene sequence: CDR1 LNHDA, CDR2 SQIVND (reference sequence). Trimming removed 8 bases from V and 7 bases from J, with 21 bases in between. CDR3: CASAVPGLGLNEQFF. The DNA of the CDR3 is TGTGCCAGTGCCGTACCCGGCCTAGGTCTTAATGAGCAGTTCTTC.

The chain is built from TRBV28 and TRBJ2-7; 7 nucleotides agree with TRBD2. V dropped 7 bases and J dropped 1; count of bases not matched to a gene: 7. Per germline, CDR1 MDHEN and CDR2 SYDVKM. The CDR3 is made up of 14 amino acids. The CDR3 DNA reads TGTGCCAGCAATGGGGGAGGGCTTTCCTACGAGCAGTACTTC. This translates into CASNGGGLSYEQYF. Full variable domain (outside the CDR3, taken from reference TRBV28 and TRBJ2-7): DVKVTQSSRYLVKRTGEKVFLECVQDMDHENMFWYRQDPGLGLRLIYFSYDVKMKEKGDIPEGYSVSREKKERFSLILESASTNQTSMYLCASNGGGLSYEQYFGPGTRLTVT.

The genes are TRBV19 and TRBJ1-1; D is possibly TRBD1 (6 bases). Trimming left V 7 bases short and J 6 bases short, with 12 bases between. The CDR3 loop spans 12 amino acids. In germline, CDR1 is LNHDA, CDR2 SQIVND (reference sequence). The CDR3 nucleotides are TGTGCCAGTATTGGGGGGCGGCCTGAAGCTTTCTTT. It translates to CASIGGRPEAFF.

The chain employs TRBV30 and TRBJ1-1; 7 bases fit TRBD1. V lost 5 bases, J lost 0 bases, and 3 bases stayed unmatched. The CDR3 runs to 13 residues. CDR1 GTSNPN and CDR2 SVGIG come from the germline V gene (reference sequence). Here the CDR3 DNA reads TGTGCCTGGGACAGGGACCTGAACACTGAAGCTTTCTTT. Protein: CAWDRDLNTEAFF.

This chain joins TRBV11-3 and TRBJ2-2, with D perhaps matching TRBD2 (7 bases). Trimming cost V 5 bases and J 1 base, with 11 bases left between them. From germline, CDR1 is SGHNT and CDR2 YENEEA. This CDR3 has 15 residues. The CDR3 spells CASSPRGGNTGELFF. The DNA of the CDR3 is TGTGCCAGCAGCCCAAGGGGGGGGAACACCGGGGAGCTGTTTTTT. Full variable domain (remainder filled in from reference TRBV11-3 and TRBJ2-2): EAGVVQSPRYKIIEKKQPVAFWCNPISGHNTLYWYLQNLGQGPELLIRYENEEAVDDSQLPKDRFSAERLKGVDSTLKIQPAELGDSAVYLCASSPRGGNTGELFFGEGSRLTVL.

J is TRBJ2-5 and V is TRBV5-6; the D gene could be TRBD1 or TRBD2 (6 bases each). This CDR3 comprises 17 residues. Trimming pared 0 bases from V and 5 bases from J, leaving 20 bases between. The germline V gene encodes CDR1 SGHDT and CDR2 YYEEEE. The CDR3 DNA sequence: TGTGCCAGCAGCTTGGAAGCCGGGGGCGCGAATCCGGAGACCCAGTACTTC. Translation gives CASSLEAGGANPETQYF.

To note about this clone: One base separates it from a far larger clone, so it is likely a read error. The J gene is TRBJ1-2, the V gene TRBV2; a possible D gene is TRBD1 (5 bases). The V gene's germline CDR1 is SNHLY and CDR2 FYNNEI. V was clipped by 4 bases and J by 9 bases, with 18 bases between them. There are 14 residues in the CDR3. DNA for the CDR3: TGTGCCAGCAGTGTAGGGGCAGACTACGATAGCTACACCTTC. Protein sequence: CASSVGADYDSYTF.

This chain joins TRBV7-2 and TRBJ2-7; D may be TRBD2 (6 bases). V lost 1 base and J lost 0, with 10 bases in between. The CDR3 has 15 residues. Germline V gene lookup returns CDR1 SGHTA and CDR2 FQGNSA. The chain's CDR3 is CASSLGGANSYEQYF. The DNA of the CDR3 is TGTGCCAGCAGCTTAGGCGGGGCTAACTCCTACGAGCAGTACTTC.

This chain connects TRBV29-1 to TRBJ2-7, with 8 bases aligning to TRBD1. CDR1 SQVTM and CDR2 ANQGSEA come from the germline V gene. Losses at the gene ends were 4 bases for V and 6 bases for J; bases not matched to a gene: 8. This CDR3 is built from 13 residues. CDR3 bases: TGCAGCGTTGGACAGGGGTACAACCTCGAGCAGTACTTC. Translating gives CSVGQGYNLEQYF.

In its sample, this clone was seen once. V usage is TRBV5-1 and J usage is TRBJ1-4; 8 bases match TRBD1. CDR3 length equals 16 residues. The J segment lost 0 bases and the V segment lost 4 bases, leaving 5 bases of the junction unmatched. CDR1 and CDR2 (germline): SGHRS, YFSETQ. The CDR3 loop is CASSPETGATNEKLFF. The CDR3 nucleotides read TGCGCCAGCAGCCCCGAGACAGGGGCAACTAATGAAAAACTGTTTTTT.

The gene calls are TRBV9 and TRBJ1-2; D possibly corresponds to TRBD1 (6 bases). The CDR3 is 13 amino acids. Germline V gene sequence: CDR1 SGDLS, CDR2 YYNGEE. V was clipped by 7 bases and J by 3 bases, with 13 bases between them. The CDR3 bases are TGTGCCAGCGGGCAGAGGGGGGACTATGGCTACACCTTC. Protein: CASGQRGDYGYTF.

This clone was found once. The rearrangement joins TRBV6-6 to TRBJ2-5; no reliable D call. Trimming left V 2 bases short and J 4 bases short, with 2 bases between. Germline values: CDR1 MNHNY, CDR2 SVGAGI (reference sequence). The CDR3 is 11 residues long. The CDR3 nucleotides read TGTGCCAGCAGTTACCGAGAGACCCAGTACTTC. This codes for CASSYRETQYF.

CDR3 coding DNA: TGTGCCAGCAGTCGACAGGGGGGATCTGAAGCTTTCTTT. Translation gives CASSRQGGSEAFF. V usage is TRBV6-5 and J usage is TRBJ1-1, with 9 bases matching TRBD1. Losses at the gene ends were 5 bases for V and 6 bases for J; bases not matched to a gene: 4. The CDR3 length is 13 residues. Germline loops: CDR1 MNHEY, CDR2 SVGAGI.

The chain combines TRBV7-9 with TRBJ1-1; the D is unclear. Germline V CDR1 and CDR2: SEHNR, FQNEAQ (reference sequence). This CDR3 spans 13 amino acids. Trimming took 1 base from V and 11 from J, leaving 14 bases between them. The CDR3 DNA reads TGTGCCAGCAGCTTAGGTCAGTCCTTGGGGGCTTTCTTT. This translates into CASSLGQSLGAFF.

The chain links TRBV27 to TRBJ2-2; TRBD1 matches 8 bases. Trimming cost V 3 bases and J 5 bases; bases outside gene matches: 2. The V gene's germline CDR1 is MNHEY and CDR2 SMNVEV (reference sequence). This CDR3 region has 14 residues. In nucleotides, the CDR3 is TGTGCCAGCAGTTTCCGACAGGGGACCGGGGAGCTGTTTTTT. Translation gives CASSFRQGTGELFF.

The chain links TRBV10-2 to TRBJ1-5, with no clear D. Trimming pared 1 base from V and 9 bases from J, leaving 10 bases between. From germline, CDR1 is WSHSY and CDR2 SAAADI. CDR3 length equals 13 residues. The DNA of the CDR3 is TGCGCCAGCAGTGAGTTCGGGCAAGGGCCCCAGCATTTT. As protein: CASSEFGQGPQHF.

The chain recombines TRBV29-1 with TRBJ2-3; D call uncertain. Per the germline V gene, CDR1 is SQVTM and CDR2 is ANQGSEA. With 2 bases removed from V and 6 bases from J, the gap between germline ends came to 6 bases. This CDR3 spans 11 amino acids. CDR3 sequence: CSVERRDTQYF. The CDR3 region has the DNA TGCAGCGTTGAAAGACGGGATACGCAGTATTTT.

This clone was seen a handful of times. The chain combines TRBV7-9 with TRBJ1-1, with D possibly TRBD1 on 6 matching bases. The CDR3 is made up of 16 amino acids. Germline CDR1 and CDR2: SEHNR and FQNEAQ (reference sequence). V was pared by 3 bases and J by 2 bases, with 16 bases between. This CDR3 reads CASSFTRTGANTEAFF. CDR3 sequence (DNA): TGTGCCAGCAGCTTCACCCGGACGGGGGCTAACACTGAAGCTTTCTTT.

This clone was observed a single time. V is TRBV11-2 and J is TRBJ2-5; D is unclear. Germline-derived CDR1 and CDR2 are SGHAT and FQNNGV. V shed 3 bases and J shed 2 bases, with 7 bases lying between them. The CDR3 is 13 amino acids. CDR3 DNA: TGTGCCAGCAGCTTCTCGCCACAAGAGACCCAGTACTTC. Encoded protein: CASSFSPQETQYF.

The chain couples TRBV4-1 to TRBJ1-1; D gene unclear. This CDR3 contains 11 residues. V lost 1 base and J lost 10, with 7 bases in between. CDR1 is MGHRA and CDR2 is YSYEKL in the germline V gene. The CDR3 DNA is TGCGCCAGCAGCCAAGGCGGTGGAGCTTTCTTT. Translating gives CASSQGGGAFF.